This TCR beta chain came from a study of CD4 and CD8 cells across lung adenocarcinoma regions. V was pared by 4 bases and J by 11 bases, with 20 bases between. This CDR3 is 14 amino acids long. CDR1 is SGHAT and CDR2 is FQNNGV in the germline V gene. This clonotype was counted at least ten times. Because it lacks the conserved phenylalanine or tryptophan at the end, this CDR3 is likely a read error. MiXCR, run by TCRdb on the PCR reads, gives a single entry per CDR3 protein. The sample contains around 19,000 distinct CDR3 sequences, approximately 50% of which appear only once. The gene calls are TRBV11-2 and TRBJ2-5; D might be TRBD2 (6 bases). The receptor was derived from a female donor with lung adenocarcinoma. The CD4 and CD8 labels of this study may be unreliable. What was sequenced was CD8+ T cells from the center of a lung tumor. The CDR3, as DNA: TGTGCCAGCAGCTCGCGGGAAGCTCTTCGGGAGCAGTACGTC. It translates to CASSSREALREQYV.